This TCR beta chain was recovered during a study of circulating and synovial CD4+ cells in juvenile arthritis. Concerning this clone: Antigen specificity is unknown.

Sequenced samples came from active juvenile idiopathic arthritis patients. Germline V gene lookup returns CDR1 SGHNT and CDR2 YYREEE (reference sequence). Trimming shortened V by 4 bases and J by 2 bases, and 9 bases separated the two germline ends. This CDR3 is 13 amino acids long. Study-level findings and limits: Bulk blood CD4 repertoires were more diverse than these. These blood cells shared more CDR3 sequences with synovium than bulk blood. Shared-clonotype fractions with synovium likely underestimate full repertoire overlap.

Profiled with immunoSEQ multiplex PCR; TCRdb holds only in-frame clones, not every one. The profile covers roughly 1,500 clones, with roughly 95% appearing a single time and 2% to 3% taken by the ten largest. This clonotype originated in a human donor with juvenile idiopathic arthritis. J is TRBJ1-2 and V is TRBV5-4, with no clear D. Sequencing was done on a sample of CD4+ T cells from synovial fluid. CDR3 in DNA: TGTGCCAGCAGCCCCGACACAAACTATGGCTACACCTTC. This gives the protein CASSPDTNYGYTF.